This TCR beta chain was recorded in a study of blood T cell repertoires in COVID-19. Study-wide context: The United States, Italy and Spain provided the acute and convalescent COVID-19 samples. Nucleic acid was either cDNA or gDNA, and it came from T cells, B-cell-depleted T cells, or PBMCs.

V lost 4 bases and J lost 6; bases outside the gene matches: 8. Germline CDR1 and CDR2: KGHSH and LQKENI. This CDR3 comprises 15 residues. As originally analysed: Cell counts per sample came from amplifying reference gene primers. Assay: immunoSEQ multiplex PCR; the TCRdb copy retains only in-frame clones and omits some. That table gives V, J and clone size, and the DNA gave D and trimming. Of 300,000 to 450,000 clones in the sample, about four fifths were seen once. This receptor was taken from a human donor with acute or convalescent COVID-19. The donor label of this sample is uncertain. Sequences were obtained from peripheral blood. This chain connects TRBV18 to TRBJ1-1; TRBD1 agrees at 10 bases. As DNA, the CDR3 is TGTGCCAGCTCACTAGCCGGGACAGGGGTCGCTGAAGCTTTCTTT. It translates to CASSLAGTGVAEAFF.